This TCR beta chain was recorded in a study of blood T cell repertoires in COVID-19. Study background: Sample material is recorded as cDNA or gDNA derived from T cells, B-cell-depleted T cells, or PBMCs.

The authors' processing: By means of reference gene primer amplification, nucleated cell counts were estimated. Some clones are missing from TCRdb's copy, which holds only in-frame ones; the method was immunoSEQ multiplex PCR. V and J calls and clone size follow that table, whereas D and trimming were derived from the DNA. The sample has over 60,000 clones; 89% are singletons. V shed 6 bases and J shed 7 bases, with 10 bases lying between them. CDR3 length: 12 amino acids. Germline CDR1 and CDR2: MNHEY and SVGAGI. Material for sequencing was peripheral blood. This clonotype was sampled from a man aged 80 or over with acute or convalescent COVID-19. This chain connects TRBV6-5 to TRBJ2-1; D may be TRBD2 (5 bases). In DNA, the CDR3 is TGTGCCAGCAGGCCCCGAGGGAATGAGCAGTTCTTC. Residues: CASRPRGNEQFF.